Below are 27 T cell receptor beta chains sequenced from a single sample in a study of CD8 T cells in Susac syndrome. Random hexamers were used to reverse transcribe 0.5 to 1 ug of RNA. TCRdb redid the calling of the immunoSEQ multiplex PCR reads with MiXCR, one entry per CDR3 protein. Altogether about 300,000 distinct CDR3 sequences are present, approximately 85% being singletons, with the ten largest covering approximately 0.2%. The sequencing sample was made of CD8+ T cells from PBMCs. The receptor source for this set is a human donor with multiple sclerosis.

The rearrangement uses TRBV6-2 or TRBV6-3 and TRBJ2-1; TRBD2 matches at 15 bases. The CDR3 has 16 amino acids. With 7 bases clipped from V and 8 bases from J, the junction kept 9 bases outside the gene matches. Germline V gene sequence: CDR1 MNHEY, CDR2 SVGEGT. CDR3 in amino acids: CASTEEGLAGGYEQFF. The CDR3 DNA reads TGTGCCAGCACCGAAGAAGGACTAGCGGGAGGGTATGAGCAGTTCTTC.

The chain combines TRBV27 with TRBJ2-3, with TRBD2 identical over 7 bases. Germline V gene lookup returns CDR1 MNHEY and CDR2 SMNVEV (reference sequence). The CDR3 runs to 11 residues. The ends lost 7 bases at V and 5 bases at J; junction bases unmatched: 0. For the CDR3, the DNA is TGTGCCAGCACTAGCGGAGATACGCAGTATTTT. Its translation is CASTSGDTQYF.

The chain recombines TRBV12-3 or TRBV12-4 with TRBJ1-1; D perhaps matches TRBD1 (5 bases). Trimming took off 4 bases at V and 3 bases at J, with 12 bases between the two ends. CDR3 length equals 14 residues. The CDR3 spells CASSSGVGDTEAFF. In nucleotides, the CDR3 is TGTGCCAGCAGTTCCGGAGTGGGGGACACTGAAGCTTTCTTT.

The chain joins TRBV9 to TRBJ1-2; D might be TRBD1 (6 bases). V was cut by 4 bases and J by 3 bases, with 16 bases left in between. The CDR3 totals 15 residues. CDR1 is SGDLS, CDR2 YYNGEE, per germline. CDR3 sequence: CASSFSTGGDYGYTF. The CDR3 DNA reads TGTGCCAGCAGCTTTTCGACAGGAGGCGACTATGGCTACACCTTC. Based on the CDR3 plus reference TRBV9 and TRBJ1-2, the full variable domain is DSGVTQTPKHLITATGQRVTLRCSPRSGDLSVYWYQQSLDQGLQFLIQYYNGEERAKGNILERFSAQQFPDLHSELNLSSLELGDSALYFCASSFSTGGDYGYTFGSGTRLTVV.

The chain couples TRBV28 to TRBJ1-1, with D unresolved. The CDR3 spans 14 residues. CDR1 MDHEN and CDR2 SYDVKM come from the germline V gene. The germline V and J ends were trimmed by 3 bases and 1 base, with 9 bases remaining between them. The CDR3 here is CASSFQTGNTEAFF. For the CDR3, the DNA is TGTGCCAGCAGTTTCCAAACCGGGAACACTGAAGCTTTCTTT.

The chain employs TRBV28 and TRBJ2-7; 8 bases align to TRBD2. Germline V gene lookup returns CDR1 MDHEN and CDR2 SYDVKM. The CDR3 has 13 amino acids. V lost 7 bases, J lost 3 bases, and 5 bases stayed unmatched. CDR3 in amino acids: CASTGAGGYEQYF. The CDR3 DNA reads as TGTGCCAGCACTGGGGCGGGGGGCTACGAGCAGTACTTC.

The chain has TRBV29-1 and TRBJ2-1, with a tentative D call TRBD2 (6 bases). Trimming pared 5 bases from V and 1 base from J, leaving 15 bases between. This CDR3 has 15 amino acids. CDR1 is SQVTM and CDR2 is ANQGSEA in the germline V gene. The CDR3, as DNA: TGCAGCGTTCGAGGCGGGACCTTATCCTACAATGAGCAGTTCTTC. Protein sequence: CSVRGGTLSYNEQFF.

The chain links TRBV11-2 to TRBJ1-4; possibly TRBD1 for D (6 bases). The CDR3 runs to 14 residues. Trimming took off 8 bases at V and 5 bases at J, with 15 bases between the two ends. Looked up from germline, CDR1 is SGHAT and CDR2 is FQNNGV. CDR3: CASGQTGYNEKLFF. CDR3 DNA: TGTGCCAGCGGTCAAACAGGGTACAATGAAAAACTGTTTTTT.

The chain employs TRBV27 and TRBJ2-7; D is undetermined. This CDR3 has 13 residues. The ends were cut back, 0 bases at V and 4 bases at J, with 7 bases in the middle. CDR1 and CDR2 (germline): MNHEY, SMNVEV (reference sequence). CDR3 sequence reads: CASSLSERYEQYF. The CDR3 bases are TGTGCCAGCAGTTTATCGGAACGGTACGAGCAGTACTTC.

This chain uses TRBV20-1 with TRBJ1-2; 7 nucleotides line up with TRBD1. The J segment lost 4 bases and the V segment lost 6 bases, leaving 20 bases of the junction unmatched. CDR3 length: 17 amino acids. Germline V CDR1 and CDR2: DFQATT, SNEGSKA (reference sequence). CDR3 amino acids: CSARNEWEGAVSYGYTF. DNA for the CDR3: TGCAGTGCGAGAAATGAGTGGGAGGGGGCTGTTTCCTATGGCTACACCTTC.

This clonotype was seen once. The CDR3 region is CASSSSSNEQFF. The DNA of the CDR3 is TGTGCCAGCAGTTCGTCTAGCAATGAGCAGTTCTTC. The rearrangement uses TRBV13 and TRBJ2-1, with D hard to call. Looked up from germline, CDR1 is PRHDT and CDR2 is FYEKMQ (reference sequence). The V end was cut by 6 bases, the J end by 6 bases, with 9 bases between. The CDR3 runs 12 residues. Using reference TRBV13 and TRBJ2-1 for the parts outside the CDR3, the full variable domain is AAGVIQSPRHLIKEKRETATLKCYPIPRHDTVYWYQQGPGQDPQFLISFYEKMQSDKGSIPDRFSAQQFSDYHSELNMSSLELGDSALYFCASSSSSNEQFFGPGTRLTVL.

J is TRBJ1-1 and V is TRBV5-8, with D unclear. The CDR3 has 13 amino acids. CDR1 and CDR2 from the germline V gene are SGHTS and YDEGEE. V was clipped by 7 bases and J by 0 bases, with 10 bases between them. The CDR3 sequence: CASGRTVNTEAFF. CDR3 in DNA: TGTGCCAGCGGGAGGACGGTGAACACTGAAGCTTTCTTT.

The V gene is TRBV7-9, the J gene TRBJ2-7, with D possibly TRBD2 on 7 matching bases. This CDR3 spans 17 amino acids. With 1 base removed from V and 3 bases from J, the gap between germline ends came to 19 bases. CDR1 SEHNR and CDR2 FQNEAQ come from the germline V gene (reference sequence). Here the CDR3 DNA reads TGTGCCAGCAGCTTAGTACCGGCGGGGGCGGGACACTACGAGCAGTACTTC. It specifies CASSLVPAGAGHYEQYF.

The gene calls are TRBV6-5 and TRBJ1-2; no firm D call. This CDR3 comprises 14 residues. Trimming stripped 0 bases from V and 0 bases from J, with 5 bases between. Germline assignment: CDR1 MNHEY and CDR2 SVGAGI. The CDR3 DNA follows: TGTGCCAGCAGTTACTCGCCCTCTAACTATGGCTACACCTTC. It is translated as CASSYSPSNYGYTF.

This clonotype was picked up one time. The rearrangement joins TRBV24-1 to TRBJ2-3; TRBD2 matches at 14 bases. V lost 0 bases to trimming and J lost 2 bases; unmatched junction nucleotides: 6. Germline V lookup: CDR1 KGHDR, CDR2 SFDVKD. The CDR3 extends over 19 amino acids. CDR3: CATSDLPGTSGSPTDTQYF. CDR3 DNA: TGTGCCACCAGTGATTTGCCCGGGACTAGCGGGAGTCCCACAGATACGCAGTATTTT.

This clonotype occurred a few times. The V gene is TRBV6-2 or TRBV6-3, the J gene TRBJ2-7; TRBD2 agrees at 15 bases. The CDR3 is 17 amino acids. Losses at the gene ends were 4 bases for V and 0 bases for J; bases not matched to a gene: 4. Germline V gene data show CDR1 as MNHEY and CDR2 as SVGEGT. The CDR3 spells CASSLGLAGGSSYEQYF. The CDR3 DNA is TGTGCCAGCAGTTTGGGACTAGCGGGAGGAAGCTCCTACGAGCAGTACTTC.

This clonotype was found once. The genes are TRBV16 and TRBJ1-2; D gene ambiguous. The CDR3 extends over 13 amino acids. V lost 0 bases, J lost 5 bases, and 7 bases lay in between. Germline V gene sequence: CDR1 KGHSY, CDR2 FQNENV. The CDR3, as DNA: TGTGCCAGCAGCCAATCGACAAATTATGGCTACACCTTC. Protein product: CASSQSTNYGYTF.

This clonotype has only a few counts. The CDR3 here is CASSYSGNSYEQYF. DNA for the CDR3: TGTGCCAGCAGTTATAGCGGGAACTCCTACGAGCAGTACTTC. The V call is TRBV12-3 or TRBV12-4, the J call TRBJ2-7; 8 bases agree with TRBD2. CDR3 length: 14 amino acids. Trimming cost V 4 bases and J 0 bases; bases outside gene matches: 2.

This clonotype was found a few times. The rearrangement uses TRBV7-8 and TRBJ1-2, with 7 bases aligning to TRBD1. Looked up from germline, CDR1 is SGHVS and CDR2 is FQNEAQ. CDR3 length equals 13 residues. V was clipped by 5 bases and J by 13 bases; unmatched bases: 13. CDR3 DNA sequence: TGTGCCAGCAGCCCGGGGGATTGGGACAGCGGCACCTTC. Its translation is CASSPGDWDSGTF.

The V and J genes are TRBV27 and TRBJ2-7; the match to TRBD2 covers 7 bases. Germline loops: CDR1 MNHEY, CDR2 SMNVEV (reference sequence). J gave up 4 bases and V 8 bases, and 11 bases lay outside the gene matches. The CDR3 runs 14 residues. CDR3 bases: TGTGCCAGCGGACTAGGGATGTCCCTATACGAGCAGTACTTC. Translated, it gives CASGLGMSLYEQYF.

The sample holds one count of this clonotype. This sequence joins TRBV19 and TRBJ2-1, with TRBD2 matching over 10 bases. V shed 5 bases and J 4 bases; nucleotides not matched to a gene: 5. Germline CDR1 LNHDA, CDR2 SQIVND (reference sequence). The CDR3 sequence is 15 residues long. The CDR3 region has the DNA TGTGCCAGTAGTGCGGGACTAGCGTTTTACAATGAGCAGTTCTTC. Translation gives CASSAGLAFYNEQFF.

The CDR3 region is CASSPSNYGYTF. In DNA, the CDR3 is TGTGCCAGCAGCCCATCTAACTATGGCTACACCTTC. V and J are TRBV5-4 and TRBJ1-2, with D unclear. CDR1 and CDR2 from the germline V gene are SGHNT and YYREEE (reference sequence). Between the trimmed V and J ends, which lost 4 bases and 0 bases, there was a span of 4 bases. The CDR3 has 12 amino acids.

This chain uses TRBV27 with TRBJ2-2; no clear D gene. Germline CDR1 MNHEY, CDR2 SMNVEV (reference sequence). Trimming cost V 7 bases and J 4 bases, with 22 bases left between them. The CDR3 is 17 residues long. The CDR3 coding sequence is TGTGCCAGCACCGTCGCGACCGTCAAACCTGGCACCGGGGAGCTGTTTTTT. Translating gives CASTVATVKPGTGELFF.

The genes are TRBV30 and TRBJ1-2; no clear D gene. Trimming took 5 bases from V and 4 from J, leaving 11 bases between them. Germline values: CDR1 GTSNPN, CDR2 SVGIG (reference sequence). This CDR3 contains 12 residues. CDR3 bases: TGTGCCTGGGCGAGGACGCTCTATGGCTACACCTTC. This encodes CAWARTLYGYTF.

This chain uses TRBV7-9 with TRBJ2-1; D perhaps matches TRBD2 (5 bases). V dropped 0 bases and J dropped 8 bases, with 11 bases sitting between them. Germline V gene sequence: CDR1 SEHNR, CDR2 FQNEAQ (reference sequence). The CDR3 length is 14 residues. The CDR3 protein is CASSLAGSGDEQFF. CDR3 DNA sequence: TGTGCCAGCAGCTTAGCGGGGTCCGGGGATGAGCAGTTCTTC.

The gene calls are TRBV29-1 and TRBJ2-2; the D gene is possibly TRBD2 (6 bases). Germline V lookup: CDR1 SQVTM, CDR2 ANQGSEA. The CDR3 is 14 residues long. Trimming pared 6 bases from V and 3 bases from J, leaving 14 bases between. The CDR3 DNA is TGCAGCGTCCCCGGGGACTTTTACACCGGGGAGCTGTTTTTT. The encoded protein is CSVPGDFYTGELFF.

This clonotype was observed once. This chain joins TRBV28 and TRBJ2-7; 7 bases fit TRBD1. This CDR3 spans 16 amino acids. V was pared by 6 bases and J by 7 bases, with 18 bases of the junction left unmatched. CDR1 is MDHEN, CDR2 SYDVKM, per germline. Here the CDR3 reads CASSLGPGQLTEEQYF. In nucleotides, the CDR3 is TGTGCCAGCAGCCTCGGGCCGGGACAGCTTACGGAAGAGCAGTACTTC. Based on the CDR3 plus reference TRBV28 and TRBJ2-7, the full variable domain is DVKVTQSSRYLVKRTGEKVFLECVQDMDHENMFWYRQDPGLGLRLIYFSYDVKMKEKGDIPEGYSVSREKKERFSLILESASTNQTSMYLCASSLGPGQLTEEQYFGPGTRLTVT.